One sample yielded the 19 T cell receptor beta chains listed below, sequenced in a study of control samples from healthy donors and cancer patients. Sequencing used immunoSEQ multiplex PCR; TCRdb keeps in-frame clones, though not all of them. Of approximately 40,000 clones listed, 92% are singletons. The sequenced sample consisted of blood. The receptors here all came from a woman in her forties or fifties in good health.

The chain uses TRBV3-1 (or the pseudogene TRBV3-2) and TRBJ2-7; maybe TRBD1 (6 bases). The V end was cut by 6 bases, the J end by 4 bases, with 16 bases between. This CDR3 spans 14 amino acids. Germline V gene sequence: CDR1 LGHDT, CDR2 YNNKEL (reference sequence). DNA for the CDR3: TGTGCCAGCAGTCAATTGACAGGCTGGTACGAGCAGTACTTC. Protein product: CASSQLTGWYEQYF.

V gene TRBV28 combines with J gene TRBJ1-2; possible D gene TRBD1, 5 bases. Looked up from germline, CDR1 is MDHEN and CDR2 is SYDVKM. The CDR3 totals 17 residues. V was trimmed by 4 bases and J by 4 bases, leaving 22 bases between them. CDR3 residues: CASSSISGTPRGYGYTF. The CDR3 coding sequence is TGTGCCAGCAGTTCCATATCCGGGACTCCGAGGGGCTATGGCTACACCTTC.

This chain connects TRBV29-1 to TRBJ1-1; D ambiguous. Germline values: CDR1 SQVTM, CDR2 ANQGSEA. This CDR3 spans 10 amino acids. The V end lost 7 bases, the J end lost 1 base, and 4 bases lay between the germline ends. The CDR3 reads CSATNTEAFF. The CDR3 region has the DNA TGCAGCGCCACGAACACTGAAGCTTTCTTT.

The chain links TRBV6-4 to TRBJ2-7; D gene unclear. The CDR3 totals 16 residues. V was clipped by 0 bases and J by 0 bases, with 12 bases between them. In germline, CDR1 is MRHNA, CDR2 SNTAGT. The chain's CDR3 is CASSDSGLAHSYEQYF. The CDR3 nucleotides are TGTGCCAGCAGTGACTCGGGGTTAGCCCACTCCTACGAGCAGTACTTC.

V usage is TRBV5-1 and J usage is TRBJ2-3, with D uncertain. Germline assignment: CDR1 SGHRS and CDR2 YFSETQ. The V end was cut by 2 bases, the J end by 3 bases, with 7 bases between. The CDR3 sequence is 13 residues long. This CDR3 is CASSLLGTDTQYF. CDR3 DNA sequence: TGCGCCAGCAGCTTACTGGGGACAGATACGCAGTATTTT.

The count of this clone is one. The chain couples TRBV3-1 (or the pseudogene TRBV3-2) to TRBJ1-4; D uncertain. Germline loops: CDR1 LGHDT, CDR2 YNNKEL (reference sequence). Trimming removed 3 bases at V and 4 bases at J, with 15 bases between. The CDR3 is 16 amino acids. The CDR3 DNA reads TGTGCCAGCAGCCATAATTTTCGGCAAAGTAATGAAAAACTGTTTTTT. Translating gives CASSHNFRQSNEKLFF.

This clone was observed once. The chain joins TRBV7-9 to TRBJ2-2, with 7 bases matching TRBD1. The germline CDR1 and CDR2 sequences are SEHNR and FQNEAQ (reference sequence). Unmatched junction bases numbered 6, after V lost 2 bases and J lost 6 bases. There are 15 residues in the CDR3. This chain's CDR3 is CASSLQQGVSGELFF. In DNA form, the CDR3 reads TGTGCCAGCAGCTTACAGCAGGGGGTTTCCGGGGAGCTGTTTTTT.

The V call is TRBV7-9, the J call TRBJ2-3; 10 bases are shared with TRBD2. The junction had 3 bases not matched to a gene; V was cut back by 1 base and J by 2 bases. The CDR3 length is 16 residues. Germline assignment: CDR1 SEHNR and CDR2 FQNEAQ (reference sequence). CDR3 sequence: CASSLGAGGHTDTQYF. In DNA, the CDR3 is TGTGCCAGCAGCTTAGGAGCGGGGGGGCACACAGATACGCAGTATTTT.

This clone was seen just once. V is TRBV7-2 and J is TRBJ2-7, with D perhaps matching TRBD2 (6 bases). Germline lookup yields CDR1 SGHTA and CDR2 FQGNSA. V lost 5 bases to trimming and J lost 9 bases, with 23 bases between them. This CDR3 is built from 15 residues. The CDR3 is CASSQEGLPSQGQYF. CDR3 coding DNA: TGTGCCAGCAGCCAGGAGGGTCTCCCCTCCCAAGGGCAGTACTTC.

The gene calls are TRBV7-9 and TRBJ1-1, with TRBD1 matching 7 bases. The CDR3 consists of 15 residues. In germline, CDR1 is SEHNR, CDR2 FQNEAQ (reference sequence). The V and J ends lost 5 bases and 0 bases, in that order; junction bases with no gene match: 6. The CDR3, as DNA: TGTGCCAGCAGCCCTAGGACAGGCGTGAACACTGAAGCTTTCTTT. As protein: CASSPRTGVNTEAFF.

This chain links TRBV7-3 with TRBJ1-1; TRBD1 aligns across 9 bases. V was clipped by 5 bases and J by 8 bases; unmatched bases: 12. CDR1 is SGHTA and CDR2 is FQGTGA in the germline V gene. This CDR3 comprises 15 residues. The CDR3 DNA is TGTGCCAGCAGCGAATATGGGACAGGGAGTATCGAAGCTTTCTTT. Translating it yields CASSEYGTGSIEAFF.

In its sample, this clone was seen a few times. The chain combines TRBV5-1 with TRBJ1-5, with TRBD1 as a possible D gene (6 bases). Trimming removed 0 bases from V and 3 bases from J, with 7 bases in between. The V gene's germline CDR1 is SGHRS and CDR2 YFSETQ. The CDR3 length is 14 residues. The CDR3 nucleotides read TGCGCCAGCAGCTTGGGGGGGGCCAATCAGCCCCAGCATTTT. As protein: CASSLGGANQPQHF.

This chain uses TRBV9 with TRBJ1-3; D is uncertain. Germline V gene data show CDR1 as SGDLS and CDR2 as YYNGEE. This CDR3 has 15 amino acids. Trimming cost V 0 bases and J 0 bases, with 7 bases left between them. The CDR3 sequence is CASSVESSSGNTIYF. DNA of the CDR3: TGTGCCAGCAGCGTAGAAAGCAGCTCTGGAAACACCATATATTTT.

CDR3 loop: CASSVAQVNYGYTF. CDR3 DNA: TGTGCCAGCAGCGTAGCCCAGGTTAACTATGGCTACACCTTC. The chain carries TRBV9 and TRBJ1-2; D is unclear. The CDR3 sequence is 14 residues long. The germline CDR1 and CDR2 sequences are SGDLS and YYNGEE. Trimming took 0 bases from V and 1 from J, leaving 7 bases between them.

The CDR3 nucleotides read TGTGCCAGCAGCTTAGGGGTCGGGGTCGGCACAGATACGCAGTATTTT. Protein product: CASSLGVGVGTDTQYF. This chain joins TRBV7-2 and TRBJ2-3; D perhaps matches TRBD2 (5 bases). This CDR3 region has 16 residues. Trimming left V 1 base short and J 1 base short, with 12 bases between. The germline CDR1 and CDR2 sequences are SGHTA and FQGNSA.

The chain uses TRBV7-2 and TRBJ2-7; D perhaps matches TRBD1 (7 bases). Trimming removed 1 base at V and 3 bases at J, with 13 bases between. The germline CDR1 and CDR2 sequences are SGHTA and FQGNSA. The CDR3 is made up of 15 amino acids. The CDR3 spells CASSLDRQGGYEQYF. CDR3 nucleotides: TGTGCCAGCAGCTTAGACAGACAGGGAGGCTACGAGCAGTACTTC.

This clone has only one observation. This sequence joins TRBV28 and TRBJ1-5; D call uncertain. Germline CDR1 and CDR2: MDHEN and SYDVKM. The CDR3 has 15 residues. The V gene lost 6 bases and the J gene lost 2 bases, with 14 bases spanning the gap. The CDR3 sequence: CASSRLLGGNQPQHF. In DNA form, the CDR3 reads TGTGCCAGCAGCAGACTTCTTGGGGGCAATCAGCCCCAGCATTTT.

V gene TRBV10-3 combines with J gene TRBJ1-6, with D perhaps matching TRBD1 (6 bases). Germline CDR1 reads ENHRY; CDR2 reads SYGVKD. V was clipped by 0 bases and J by 5 bases, with 14 bases between them. The CDR3 covers 17 residues. CDR3 DNA sequence: TGTGCCATCAGTGAGTCGGACAGAAGAGTCCATAATTCACCCCTCCACTTT. It translates to CAISESDRRVHNSPLHF.

V is TRBV27 and J is TRBJ2-3; D is unresolved. The ends were cut back, 10 bases at V and 2 bases at J, with 16 bases in the middle. The germline V gene has CDR1 MNHEY and CDR2 SMNVEV (reference sequence). The CDR3 runs to 14 residues. The CDR3 loop is CANTLPYSTDTQYF. The CDR3 coding sequence is TGTGCCAATACTCTGCCGTATTCCACAGATACGCAGTATTTT.